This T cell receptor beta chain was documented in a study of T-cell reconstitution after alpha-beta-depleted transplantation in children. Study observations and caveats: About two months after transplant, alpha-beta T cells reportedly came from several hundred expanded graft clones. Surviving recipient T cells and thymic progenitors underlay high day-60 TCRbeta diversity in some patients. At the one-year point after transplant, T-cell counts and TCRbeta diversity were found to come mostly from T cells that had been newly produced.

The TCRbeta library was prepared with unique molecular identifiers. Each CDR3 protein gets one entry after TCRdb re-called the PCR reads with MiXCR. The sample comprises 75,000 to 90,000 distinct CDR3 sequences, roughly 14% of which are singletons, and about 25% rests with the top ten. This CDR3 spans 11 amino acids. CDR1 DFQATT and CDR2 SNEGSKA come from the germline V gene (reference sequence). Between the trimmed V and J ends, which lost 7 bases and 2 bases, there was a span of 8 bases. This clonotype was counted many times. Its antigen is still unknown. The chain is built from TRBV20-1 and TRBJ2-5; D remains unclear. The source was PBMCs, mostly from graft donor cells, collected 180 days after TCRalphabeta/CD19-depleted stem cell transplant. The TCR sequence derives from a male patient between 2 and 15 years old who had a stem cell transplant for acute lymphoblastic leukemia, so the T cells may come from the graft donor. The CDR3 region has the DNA TGCAGTGGTGGTTTACAAGAGACCCAGTACTTC. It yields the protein CSGGLQETQYF.